This is a list of T cell receptor beta chains from one sample in a study of cytomegalovirus exposure and HLA in healthy donors. Profiled with immunoSEQ multiplex PCR; TCRdb holds only in-frame clones, not every one. The repertoire holds about 160,000 clones, with 60% to 80% as singletons. Source material: PBMCs. Receptors were obtained from a woman aged 45 to 65 in good health and CMV-seropositive. CDR3s leave out the opening cysteine and the closing phenylalanine or tryptophan. Each record gives: J gene, V gene, CDR3 protein.

TRBJ2-7 | TRBV25-1 | ASSYTGQTYEQY
TRBJ1-5 | TRBV6-5 | ASNGGPNQPQH
TRBJ2-4 | TRBV27 | ASSRPNGIQY
TRBJ2-5 | TRBV4-2 | ASSQGAHQETQY
TRBJ1-2 | TRBV29-1 | SVDPGHYGYT
TRBJ2-7 | TRBV27 | ASRRNRDNSYEQY
TRBJ2-7 | TRBV27 | ASSLSTTPGLYEQY
TRBJ2-2 | TRBV7-2 | ASTPTGLSTGELF
TRBJ1-2 | TRBV2 | ASSRTGGYGYT
TRBJ2-7 | TRBV2 | ASSLLKYEQY
TRBJ2-2 | TRBV2 | ASMLAENTGELF
TRBJ2-3 | TRBV2 | ASRDRAVDTQY
TRBJ1-6 | TRBV6-1 | ASWRGSGSPLH
TRBJ2-2 | TRBV30 | ASLPGGASGELF
. | TRBV4-3 | ASSPRTGPYEQY
TRBJ1-5 | TRBV12-5 | ASGIPYWPQH
TRBJ2-1 | TRBV28 | ASSLGRARANEQF
TRBJ1-5 | TRBV7-2 | ASSGTGGGLGQPQH
TRBJ1-1 | TRBV15 | ATIHEGTEAF
TRBJ2-2 | TRBV9 | ASSVDRRNPTGELF
TRBJ2-7 | TRBV14 | ASRPQGSGEQY
TRBJ1-5 | TRBV13 | ASSSGYSNQPQH
TRBJ2-2 | TRBV9 | ASSGQATGGNTGELF
TRBJ1-5 | TRBV28 | ASSLWTSGGGQPQH
TRBJ2-3 | TRBV7-8 | ASSTHAYSTDTQY
TRBJ1-4 | TRBV13 | ASSFWTGGNEKLF
TRBJ2-2 | TRBV7-8 | ASSLRQRATGELF
TRBJ2-3 | TRBV2 | ASAGTSGTDTQY
TRBJ2-3 | TRBV6-1 | ASSGTSGGISTDTQY
TRBJ2-2 | TRBV28 | ASSSPGLYTGELF
. | TRBV6-1 | ASSGLAGAFYEQY
TRBJ2-7 | TRBV29-1 | SGGQSSYEQY
TRBJ1-1 | TRBV7-9 | ASSATPDRGRLGTEAF